These 27 T cell receptor beta chains came from one sample sequenced in a study of T cell clonality in common variable immunodeficiency (dated by TCRdb to the mid-2010s). Summary of the overall study and its limitations: CVID TCRbeta sequences were reported to have fewer deletions and N-nucleotide insertions and to lack highly modified clones with 13 or more V deletions.

Antigens of these TCRs are unknown. The library was made by the immunoSEQ multiplex PCR assay. TCRdb obtained this table from immuneACCESS and retained in-frame rearrangements with V and J assigned. These tables miss some clones; where compared with another copy, unresolved V genes account for less than half of the shortfall, and the remainder is unexplained. For this sample, the table gives 15,000 to 17,000 clones. The ten largest clones add up to 4.9% of the sample. Sequencing input: peripheral blood mononuclear cells. The receptors originated from a human donor with common variable immunodeficiency.

Details on this clone: The CDR3 end falls 3 residues outside the read, so it is completed with the germline J gene. V is TRBV5-1 and J is TRBJ2-6, with a tentative D call TRBD2 (5 bases). This CDR3 spans 15 amino acids. V shed 4 bases and J shed 4 bases, with 12 bases lying between them. CDR1 is SGHRS, CDR2 YFSETQ, per germline. CDR3 bases read: TGCGCCAGCAGCCTCCTACCGGGGGGGGCCAACGTC. Amino acid sequence: CASSLLPGGANV. In full, the CDR3 is CASSLLPGGANVLTF.

On this clone itself: The read comes to an end 3 residues before the CDR3 does, leaving the germline J gene to fill in the end. V and J are TRBV5-6 and TRBJ1-6, with D hard to call. The germline V and J ends were trimmed by 4 bases and 5 bases, with 13 bases remaining between them. This CDR3 is built from 15 residues. Germline values: CDR1 SGHDT, CDR2 YYEEEE. The CDR3 DNA, read in part, is TGTGCCAGCAGCGCGGGCCCCGGGAATAATTCACCC. This codes for CASSAGPGNNSP. The CDR3 in full is CASSAGPGNNSPLHF.

Worth noting for this clone: The CDR3 goes on 3 residues after the read ends, and that part is filled in from the germline J gene. The rearrangement joins TRBV6-2 or TRBV6-3 to TRBJ2-3; D is undetermined. Trimming took off 4 bases at V and 4 bases at J, with 3 bases between the two ends. This CDR3 is 11 amino acids long. Germline assignment: CDR1 MNHEY and CDR2 SVGEGT. The part of the CDR3 DNA that was read is TGTGCCAGCAGTTCAGCAGATACG. It codes for CASSSADT. The entire CDR3 is CASSSADTQYF.

Comments on this clone: The read finishes 3 residues shy of the CDR3 end, and the germline J gene is used to complete it. The rearrangement links TRBV7-9 to TRBJ2-1; D remains ambiguous. Germline CDR1 reads SEHNR; CDR2 reads FQNEAQ (reference sequence). The CDR3 is 12 amino acids. The germline V and J ends were trimmed by 2 bases and 9 bases, with 8 bases remaining between them. The CDR3 protein is CASSLMLSEQFF. CDR3 DNA (partial): TGTGCCAGCAGCTTAATGCTATCTGAG.

In regard to this clone: The read ends 3 residues before the CDR3 terminus; that terminus is restored from the germline J gene. V gene TRBV2 combines with J gene TRBJ2-2; 10 nucleotides line up with TRBD1. V lost 4 bases, J lost 3 bases, and 8 bases stayed unmatched. CDR3 length equals 17 residues. Germline lookup yields CDR1 SNHLY and CDR2 FYNNEI. This CDR3 is CASSGETGGFYTGELFF. The CDR3 DNA, read in part, is TGTGCCAGCAGTGGGGAGACAGGGGGCTTCTACACCGGGGAG.

This clone is deemed medium-sized by its frequency. The read finishes 3 residues shy of the CDR3 end, and the germline J gene is used to complete it. This chain connects TRBV20-1 to TRBJ2-2; the D gene is possibly TRBD1 (5 bases). Germline V gene sequence: CDR1 DFQATT, CDR2 SNEGSKA (reference sequence). V dropped 2 bases and J dropped 2 bases, with 9 bases sitting between them. This CDR3 has 14 amino acids. The CDR3 is CSARRQGNTGELFF. The covered CDR3 bases are TGCAGTGCTAGAAGGCAGGGCAACACCGGGGAG.

Regarding this clone: Sequencing ends 3 residues short of the CDR3 end; the germline J gene provides the rest. J is TRBJ1-5 and V is TRBV30; no clear D. This CDR3 spans 15 amino acids. Trimming removed 0 bases from V and 4 bases from J, with 13 bases in between. Per the germline V gene, CDR1 is GTSNPN and CDR2 is SVGIG (reference sequence). The CDR3 bases that were read are TGTGCCTGGAGTGTAGCACCCTTTGATAATCAGCCC. Protein: CAWSVAPFDNQP. The entire CDR3 is CAWSVAPFDNQPQHF.

About this clone: The CDR3 end lies 3 residues beyond the end of the read and is filled in from the germline J gene. This sequence joins TRBV30 and TRBJ1-1; D might be TRBD1 (5 bases). V was cut by 6 bases and J by 5 bases, with 13 bases left in between. This CDR3 is built from 12 residues. Germline loops: CDR1 GTSNPN, CDR2 SVGIG (reference sequence). The CDR3 here is CACPGVWTEAFF. Partial CDR3 DNA: TGTGCCTGCCCGGGGGTTTGGACTGAA.

Note on this clone: The read comes to an end 3 residues before the CDR3 does, leaving the germline J gene to fill in the end. The chain links TRBV20-1 to TRBJ2-2; D is perhaps TRBD2 (6 bases). This CDR3 contains 14 residues. The V end lost 4 bases, the J end lost 1 base, and 10 bases lay between the germline ends. Germline lookup yields CDR1 DFQATT and CDR2 SNEGSKA (reference sequence). This chain's CDR3 is CSAKASENTGELFF. The CDR3 DNA, read in part, is TGCAGTGCTAAGGCTAGCGAGAACACCGGGGAG.

Regarding this clone: The read finishes 3 residues shy of the CDR3 end, and the germline J gene is used to complete it. This rearrangement joins TRBV5-1 to TRBJ2-1; 7 bases fit TRBD1. CDR1 and CDR2 (germline): SGHRS, YFSETQ. This CDR3 has 13 amino acids. The J segment lost 7 bases and the V segment lost 4 bases, leaving 5 bases of the junction unmatched. CDR3: CASSQGQWNEQFF. The sequenced part of the CDR3 DNA is TGCGCCAGCAGCCAGGGACAGTGGAATGAG.

A word on this clone: The missing CDR3 end, 3 residues past where the read stops, is filled in from the germline J gene. The chain couples TRBV7-3 to TRBJ2-5; D is unclear. Germline V CDR1 and CDR2: SGHTA, FQGTGA. CDR3 length equals 13 residues. Trimming pared 2 bases from V and 5 bases from J, leaving 9 bases between. The CDR3: CASSLRFGETQYF. CDR3 DNA, as far as it was read: TGTGCCAGCAGCTTACGGTTCGGGGAGACC.

This clone counts as medium-sized by frequency. The read ends 3 residues shy of where the CDR3 ends; the end is completed using the germline J gene. V usage is TRBV2 and J usage is TRBJ1-5; D is uncertain. Germline V gene lookup returns CDR1 SNHLY and CDR2 FYNNEI. The ends were cut back, 4 bases at V and 2 bases at J, with 9 bases in the middle. The CDR3 has 14 residues. The sequenced part of the CDR3 DNA is TGTGCCAGCAGTGGTCACGGTGGCAATCAGCCC. It codes for CASSGHGGNQP. The complete CDR3 protein is CASSGHGGNQPQHF. The whole variable domain, remainder taken from reference TRBV2 and TRBJ1-5, is EPEVTQTPSHQVTQMGQEVILRCVPISNHLYFYWYRQILGQKVEFLVSFYNNEISEKSEIFDDQFSVERPDGSNFTLKIRSTKLEDSAMYFCASSGHGGNQPQHFGDGTRLSIL.

About this clone itself: The read terminates 3 residues ahead of where the CDR3 ends, so the germline J gene completes it. V is TRBV19 and J is TRBJ2-3; no clear D. V lost 6 bases and J lost 1, with 11 bases in between. This CDR3 has 14 residues. The germline V gene encodes CDR1 LNHDA and CDR2 SQIVND (reference sequence). The CDR3 DNA, read in part, is TGTGCCAGTAGCAGAATCCTCGGCACAGATACG. As protein: CASSRILGTDT. The CDR3 in full is CASSRILGTDTQYF.

Notes on this clone: The CDR3 extends 3 residues past the end of the read, so its final part is completed from the germline J gene. The chain has TRBV30 and TRBJ1-5; 7 nucleotides line up with TRBD1. The V and J ends lost 5 bases and 8 bases, in that order; junction bases with no gene match: 15. This CDR3 comprises 15 residues. CDR1 is GTSNPN, CDR2 SVGIG, per germline (reference sequence). The sequenced part of the CDR3 DNA is TGTGCCTGGGGGTCGAGAGGGGGCGTAGGAAAGCCC. This encodes CAWGSRGGVGKP. The entire CDR3 is CAWGSRGGVGKPQHF.

A word on this clone: The read ends 3 residues shy of where the CDR3 ends; the end is completed using the germline J gene. The V and J genes are TRBV5-1 and TRBJ1-6; D is ambiguous. The CDR3 consists of 16 residues. Between the trimmed V and J ends, which lost 2 bases and 6 bases, there was a span of 15 bases. Germline lookup yields CDR1 SGHRS and CDR2 YFSETQ. CDR3: CASSFSGDGSNSPLHF. The CDR3 DNA, read in part, is TGCGCCAGCAGCTTTTCCGGGGATGGCAGTAATTCACCC.

Incomplete CDR3 DNA: TGTGCCAGCTCTCTCGACTTCCAAGAGACC. Translation gives CASSLDFQET. The whole CDR3 region reads CASSLDFQETQYF. V gene TRBV18 combines with J gene TRBJ2-5; the D is unclear. The CDR3 goes on 3 residues after the read ends, and that part is filled in from the germline J gene. Trimming removed 6 bases from V and 1 base from J, with 9 bases in between. Germline CDR1 KGHSH, CDR2 LQKENI. This CDR3 spans 13 amino acids.

Worth noting for this clone: The read halts 3 residues ahead of the CDR3 end, with the missing end drawn from the germline J gene. This chain connects TRBV6-2 or TRBV6-3 to TRBJ2-1; 12 bases are a match to TRBD2. The CDR3 runs to 16 residues. The ends lost 6 bases at V and 6 bases at J; junction bases unmatched: 9. Germline V gene lookup returns CDR1 MNHEY and CDR2 SVGEGT. CDR3 region: CASSYLAGGPPNEQFF. The covered CDR3 bases are TGTGCCAGCAGCTATCTAGCGGGAGGGCCCCCCAATGAG.

About this clone: With the read ending 3 residues before the CDR3 end, the germline J gene is used to fill in that end. The V call is TRBV19, the J call TRBJ1-1; D is uncertain. In germline, CDR1 is LNHDA, CDR2 SQIVND (reference sequence). The CDR3 totals 13 residues. The V and J ends lost 5 bases and 1 base respectively, with 8 bases between them. CDR3 sequence reads: CASSLLENTEAFF. CDR3 DNA, as far as it was read: TGTGCCAGTAGTCTGTTAGAGAACACTGAA. Full variable domain (remainder filled in from reference TRBV19 and TRBJ1-1): DGGITQSPKYLFRKEGQNVTLSCEQNLNHDAMYWYRQDPGQGLRLIYYSQIVNDFQKGDIAEGYSVSREKKESFPLTVTSAQKNPTAFYLCASSLLENTEAFFGQGTRLTVV.

Measured by frequency, this clone is medium-sized (0.01 to 0.1%). CDR3 DNA, as far as it was read: TGTGCCAGTAGTACCCGACAGGGAACTGATGGC. Amino acid sequence: CASSTRQGTDG. The CDR3 as a whole reads CASSTRQGTDGYTF. V and J are TRBV19 and TRBJ1-2; 7 bases agree with TRBD1. The CDR3 is cut off 3 residues early in the read; its end comes from the germline J gene. This CDR3 comprises 14 residues. V was clipped by 4 bases and J by 6 bases; unmatched bases: 8. CDR1 is LNHDA, CDR2 SQIVND, per germline (reference sequence). The full variable domain, with the rest looked up from reference TRBV19 and TRBJ1-2, is DGGITQSPKYLFRKEGQNVTLSCEQNLNHDAMYWYRQDPGQGLRLIYYSQIVNDFQKGDIAEGYSVSREKKESFPLTVTSAQKNPTAFYLCASSTRQGTDGYTFGSGTRLTVV.

This clone is medium-sized by frequency. The read ends 3 residues before the CDR3 terminus; that terminus is restored from the germline J gene. The V call is TRBV20-1, the J call TRBJ1-5; D unclear. The germline V gene has CDR1 DFQATT and CDR2 SNEGSKA (reference sequence). V lost 3 bases and J lost 0, with 3 bases in between. CDR3 length equals 12 residues. The part of the CDR3 DNA that was read is TGCAGTGCTAGTCTTAGCAATCAGCCC. Protein sequence: CSASLSNQP. The full CDR3 is CSASLSNQPQHF.

Concerning this clone itself: The read falls 3 residues short of the CDR3 end, and the missing part is taken from the germline J gene. The chain recombines TRBV18 with TRBJ2-1; 14 bases fit TRBD2. This CDR3 region has 18 residues. CDR1 is KGHSH and CDR2 is LQKENI in the germline V gene. Trimming cost V 1 base and J 5 bases; bases outside gene matches: 7. The sequenced CDR3 bases are TGTGCCAGCTCACCACGGGGACTAGCGGGGGCCTTGGACAATGAG. This gives the protein CASSPRGLAGALDNE. The CDR3 in its entirety is CASSPRGLAGALDNEQFF.

As regards this clone: The read ends 3 residues early relative to the CDR3; the germline J gene fills the gap. The chain carries TRBV2 and TRBJ2-2; 9 bases map to TRBD2. Germline trimming cut 7 bases from V and 3 bases from J; bases unmatched to any gene: 15. This CDR3 has 18 residues. Germline values: CDR1 SNHLY, CDR2 FYNNEI. CDR3 in amino acids: CASKGGGGGAGDTGELFF. The part of the CDR3 DNA that was read is TGTGCCAGCAAGGGAGGTGGCGGGGGGGCCGGGGACACCGGGGAG. The complete variable domain, with remaining parts taken from reference TRBV2 and TRBJ2-2, reads EPEVTQTPSHQVTQMGQEVILRCVPISNHLYFYWYRQILGQKVEFLVSFYNNEISEKSEIFDDQFSVERPDGSNFTLKIRSTKLEDSAMYFCASKGGGGGAGDTGELFFGEGSRLTVL.

Concerning this clone: The read stops 3 residues short of the end of the CDR3; the missing end is completed from the germline J gene. The chain is built from TRBV7-9 and TRBJ1-1; 8 bases are shared with TRBD1. Per germline, CDR1 SEHNR and CDR2 FQNEAQ (reference sequence). The CDR3 length is 12 residues. The sequenced CDR3 bases are TGTGCCAGCAGCTACGACAGGGGCGAA. This gives the protein CASSYDRGE. The complete CDR3 protein is CASSYDRGEAFF.

In regard to this clone: The read is 3 residues too short to cover the CDR3 end, so that end is filled in from the germline J gene. V gene TRBV20-1 combines with J gene TRBJ2-7; possibly TRBD1 or TRBD2 for D (6 bases each). This CDR3 has 11 amino acids. V shed 4 bases and J shed 6 bases, with 10 bases lying between them. CDR1 DFQATT and CDR2 SNEGSKA come from the germline V gene (reference sequence). The CDR3 is CSATEGVEQYF. Partial CDR3 DNA: TGCAGTGCTACGGAGGGGGTCGAG.

Partial CDR3 DNA: TGCAGTGCTGACCCAGGGTCCTACGAG. It translates to CSADPGSYE. The full CDR3 protein is CSADPGSYEQYF. The chain links TRBV20-1 to TRBJ2-7; possibly TRBD1 for D (5 bases). The sequenced fragment ends 3 residues before the CDR3 boundary, so the rest is inferred from the germline J gene. The CDR3 runs 12 residues. V was cut by 5 bases and J by 1 base, with 9 bases left in between. Germline assignment: CDR1 DFQATT and CDR2 SNEGSKA (reference sequence).

As for this clone: The read halts 3 residues ahead of the CDR3 end, with the missing end drawn from the germline J gene. The chain recombines TRBV18 with TRBJ2-1; 11 bases match TRBD2. Germline V gene data show CDR1 as KGHSH and CDR2 as LQKENI. V dropped 7 bases and J dropped 6; count of bases not matched to a gene: 11. The CDR3 has 16 residues. The CDR3 here is CASFPKLAGVSNEQFF. The covered CDR3 bases are TGTGCCAGCTTCCCTAAACTAGCGGGAGTAAGCAATGAG. Looking up the rest from reference TRBV18 and TRBJ2-1 gives the full variable domain: NAGVMQNPRHLVRRRGQEARLRCSPMKGHSHVYWYRQLPEEGLKFMVYLQKENIIDESGMPKERFSAEFPKEGPSILRIQQVVRGDSAAYFCASFPKLAGVSNEQFFGPGTRLTVL.

On this clone: The read ends 3 residues early relative to the CDR3; the germline J gene fills the gap. The chain is built from TRBV7-9 and TRBJ1-3; the D is unclear. The V and J ends lost 4 bases and 7 bases respectively, with 11 bases between them. Per the germline V gene, CDR1 is SEHNR and CDR2 is FQNEAQ (reference sequence). The CDR3 is made up of 13 amino acids. CDR3 bases read: TGTGCCAGCAGCTCCTTCGGAGGGAACACC. This gives the protein CASSSFGGNT. The full CDR3 protein is CASSSFGGNTIYF.